The present TCR beta chain was sequenced within a study of shared clonotypes between healthy human individuals. Regarding the study as a whole: Clonotypes not shared had lower generation probabilities than those common to all four donors.

This clone was detected only once. Its specificity is not known. Generated by immunoSEQ multiplex PCR, the TCRdb table keeps only in-frame clones and is missing some. This table holds a few million clones, 93% found once. The CDR3 loop spans 17 amino acids. Trimming took off 4 bases at V and 4 bases at J, with 21 bases between the two ends. Germline lookup yields CDR1 SGDLS and CDR2 YYNGEE. The genes are TRBV9 and TRBJ1-3, with D possibly matching TRBD1 (5 bases). The clonotype comes from a man younger than 30 in good health. Some clones in this sample may be carry-over from other donors' samples. The sequenced material came from naive CD4+ T cells from PBMCs. Noted subset: CD45RA+ positively selected. CDR3 nucleotides: TGTGCCAGCAGCATCCGGGACCGAGCATCTTCCGGAAACACCATATATTTT. Protein product: CASSIRDRASSGNTIYF.